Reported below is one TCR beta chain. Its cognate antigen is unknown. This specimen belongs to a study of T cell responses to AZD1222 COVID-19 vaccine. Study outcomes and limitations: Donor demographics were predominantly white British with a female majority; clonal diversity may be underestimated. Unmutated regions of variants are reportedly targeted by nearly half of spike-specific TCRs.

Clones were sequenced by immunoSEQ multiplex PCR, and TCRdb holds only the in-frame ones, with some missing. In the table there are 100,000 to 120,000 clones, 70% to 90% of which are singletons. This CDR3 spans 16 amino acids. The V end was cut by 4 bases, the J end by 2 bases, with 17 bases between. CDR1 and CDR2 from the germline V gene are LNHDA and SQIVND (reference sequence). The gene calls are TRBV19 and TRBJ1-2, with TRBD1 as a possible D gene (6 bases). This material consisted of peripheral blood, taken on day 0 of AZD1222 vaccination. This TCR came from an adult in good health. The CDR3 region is CASSTIQGSENYGYTF. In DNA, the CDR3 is TGTGCCAGTAGTACGATACAGGGAAGTGAGAACTATGGCTACACCTTC.